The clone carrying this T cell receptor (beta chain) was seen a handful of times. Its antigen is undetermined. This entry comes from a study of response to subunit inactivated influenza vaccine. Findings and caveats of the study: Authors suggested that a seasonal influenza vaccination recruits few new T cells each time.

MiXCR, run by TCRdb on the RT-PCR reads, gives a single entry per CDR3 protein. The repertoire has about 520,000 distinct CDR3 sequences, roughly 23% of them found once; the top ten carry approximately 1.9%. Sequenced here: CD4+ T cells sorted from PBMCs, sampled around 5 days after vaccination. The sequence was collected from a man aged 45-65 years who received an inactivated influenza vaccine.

CDR3 bases: TGTGCCAGCAGCTTCTCGGGGGGGCTTAACACCGGGGAGCTGTTTTTT. It encodes CASSFSGGLNTGELFF. The chain employs TRBV5-6 and TRBJ2-2, with TRBD2 matching 8 bases. Trimming at V came to 2 bases and at J to 2 bases, leaving 5 bases not matched to a gene. CDR3 length: 16 residues. Germline V lookup: CDR1 SGHDT, CDR2 YYEEEE. The variable domain in full, with the rest retrieved from reference TRBV5-6 and TRBJ2-2, is DAGVTQSPTHLIKTRGQQVTLRCSPKSGHDTVSWYQQALGQGPQFIFQYYEEEERQRGNFPDRFSGHQFPNYSSELNVNALLLGDSALYLCASSFSGGLNTGELFFGEGSRLTVL.